Listed below are T cell receptor beta chains from one sample, sequenced in a study of cytomegalovirus exposure and HLA in healthy donors. The repertoire was sequenced with immunoSEQ multiplex PCR; TCRdb's copy has only in-frame clones and lacks some. The sample lists approximately 92,000 clones, about three quarters seen once, with approximately 9% in the top ten. The material sequenced was PBMCs. All receptors come from a man aged 55 to 70 in good health and CMV-seronegative. Each CDR3 is given with its conserved first and last residue. The order of the fields is V gene, CDR3 protein.

>TRBV29-1
CSVDTGVTTEAFF
>TRBV7-2
CASSLDAGRAGEKLFF
>TRBV7-8
CASSLSPRMGQGGQPQHF
>TRBV20-1
CSANRDTQYF
>TRBV6-5
CASQSGNTIYF
>TRBV29-1
CSVDLSSGANVLTF
>TRBV7-2
CASSPNRGPTEAFF
>TRBV10-2
CASSDGQPIPSANTGELFF
>TRBV21-1
CASSKFVALGQGYYEQYF
>TRBV29-1
CSGRTGNYGYTF
>TRBV28
CASSLRGRGTGSSYEQYF
>TRBV11-2
CASSHLLARYEQYF
>TRBV4-2
CASSQRSGIRQGEKLFF
>TRBV28
CATTGGAVPGNTIYF
>TRBV5-1
CASSPAADRGALQGYTF
>TRBV29-1
CSVGTPNTGELFF
>TRBV5-4
CASSLRTGYNEQFF